This T cell receptor beta chain was recovered during a study of shared clonotypes between healthy human individuals. Turning to the study itself: Each donor's CD8 memory used one plate, CD8 naive two, each CD4 subset three.

The authors loaded around 220 ng DNA, some 32,000 T cell genomes, into sorted-subset replicate PCRs. Profiled with immunoSEQ multiplex PCR; TCRdb holds only in-frame clones, not every one. The data contain 2 million to 2.5 million clones, under 95% of them singletons. Germline lookup yields CDR1 MNHEY and CDR2 SMNVEV (reference sequence). The CDR3 has 20 amino acids. After removal of 4 bases from V and 2 bases from J, the junction contained 18 bases not matched to a gene. The naive CD8 subset, CD45RO-negative cells positively selected for CCR7, excluded terminally differentiated effector memory CD45RA+ cells. This clone appeared once. Its matching antigen is unknown. Overall study results and limits: Represented genetic and exposure-history diversity was restricted by having few donors. Sharing across four donors was seen in roughly 5.2% of naive CD4 clonotypes.

This TCR derives from a man aged 18 to 30 in good health. Some clones in this sample may be carry-over from other donors' samples. This chain uses TRBV27 with TRBJ2-7, with 12 bases identical to TRBD2. Material: naive CD8+ T cells from PBMCs. CDR3 nucleotides: TGTGCCAGCAGTTCCGGGGGGGTGACTAGCGGGAGTAAGATTCCCTACGAGCAGTACTTC. Translated, it gives CASSSGGVTSGSKIPYEQYF.